A single sample gave rise to the 15 T cell receptor beta chains below, sequenced in a study of cytomegalovirus exposure and HLA in healthy donors. The PCR made use of 60 Vbeta and 13 Jbeta primers. Sequenced by immunoSEQ multiplex PCR; TCRdb stores in-frame clones only, minus some. Found here are under 200,000 clones, 79% of them singletons; the top ten hold roughly 0.64%. Sequenced: PBMCs. These receptors originate from a woman aged 40 to 49 in good health and CMV-seronegative.

This clone has just a few counts. V and J are TRBV4-2 and TRBJ1-5, with D possibly being TRBD1 (5 bases). The CDR3 runs to 16 residues. Germline loops: CDR1 LGHNA, CDR2 YNFKEQ. V was shortened by 1 base and J by 3 bases, with 13 bases between the two germline ends. The DNA of the CDR3 is TGTGCCAGCAGCCAAGGAGGGTGGGGGGACAATCAGCCCCAGCATTTT. Residues: CASSQGGWGDNQPQHF.

The chain combines TRBV6-1 with TRBJ2-1, with 15 bases identical to TRBD2. This CDR3 contains 18 residues. Per germline, CDR1 MNHNS and CDR2 SASEGT. V shed 4 bases and J 5 bases; nucleotides not matched to a gene: 9. The CDR3 sequence is CASSARGTSGGTNNEQFF. In DNA, the CDR3 is TGTGCCAGCAGTGCTCGCGGGACTAGCGGGGGGACGAACAATGAGCAGTTCTTC.

This rearrangement joins TRBV27 to TRBJ1-2, with D tentatively TRBD1 (5 bases). Germline-derived CDR1 and CDR2 are MNHEY and SMNVEV (reference sequence). The length of the CDR3 is 13 residues. V was cut by 6 bases and J by 3 bases, with 11 bases left in between. The CDR3 bases are TGTGCCAGCAGCGCGGGGGTGGACTATGGCTACACCTTC. Residues: CASSAGVDYGYTF.

J is TRBJ2-1 and V is TRBV27; D possibly corresponds to TRBD2 (6 bases). This CDR3 contains 16 residues. CDR1 and CDR2 from the germline V gene are MNHEY and SMNVEV (reference sequence). The ends were cut back, 5 bases at V and 2 bases at J, with 16 bases in the middle. DNA of the CDR3: TGTGCCAGCAGTCGCTTCGGAGCGGGTACCTACAATGAGCAGTTCTTC. Amino acid sequence: CASSRFGAGTYNEQFF.

This clone came up a few times. The V gene is TRBV21-1, the J gene TRBJ2-7; the listed D gene, TRBD2, was not tested against the DNA. TRBV21-1 is listed as a pseudogene. The CDR3 covers 17 residues. CDR3 nucleotides: TGTGCCAGCAGCAATGAGGGTAGCGGACGACACTCCTACGAGCAGTACTTC. Protein: CASSNEGSGRHSYEQYF.

The chain combines TRBV30 with TRBJ2-5; 9 nucleotides agree with TRBD2. The V gene's germline CDR1 is GTSNPN and CDR2 SVGIG (reference sequence). The CDR3 sequence is 15 residues long. Trimming removed 4 bases from V and 5 bases from J; junction bases left unmatched: 11. The chain's CDR3 is CAWKSGSGGGETQYF. CDR3 nucleotides: TGTGCCTGGAAGTCGGGTAGCGGGGGCGGGGAGACCCAGTACTTC.

The chain combines TRBV4-3 with TRBJ2-1; 8 bases are a match to TRBD2. CDR1 is LGHNA and CDR2 is YSLEER in the germline V gene. The V gene end was trimmed by 1 base and the J gene end by 5 bases; junction bases not matched to a gene: 4. The CDR3 runs 15 residues. Here the CDR3 reads CASSQVELADNEQFF. DNA of the CDR3: TGCGCCAGCAGCCAAGTGGAACTAGCGGACAATGAGCAGTTCTTC.

This clone was recorded a few times. CDR3 nucleotide sequence: TGCAGCGTCGTCCGGGACAGGGCGGCTGGCTACACCTTC. Protein sequence: CSVVRDRAAGYTF. The chain couples TRBV29-1 to TRBJ1-2, with 9 bases identical to TRBD1. Trimming took 6 bases from V and 7 from J; bases not matched to a gene: 9. The germline V gene encodes CDR1 SQVTM and CDR2 ANQGSEA. The CDR3 totals 13 residues.

The chain employs TRBV5-1 and TRBJ1-2; TRBD1 aligns across 10 bases. CDR1 SGHRS and CDR2 YFSETQ come from the germline V gene. This CDR3 comprises 18 residues. V shed 6 bases and J 8 bases; nucleotides not matched to a gene: 22. In DNA form, the CDR3 reads TGCGCCAGCACCACGTATCCGGGACAGGGGTCGGTTCCGCCCGGCTACACCTTC. This codes for CASTTYPGQGSVPPGYTF. Combining the CDR3 with reference TRBV5-1 and TRBJ1-2 gives the whole variable domain KAGVTQTPRYLIKTRGQQVTLSCSPISGHRSVSWYQQTPGQGLQFLFEYFSETQRNKGNFPGRFSGRQFSNSRSEMNVSTLELGDSALYLCASTTYPGQGSVPPGYTFGSGTRLTVV.

The rearrangement uses TRBV11-1 and TRBJ1-1; 8 bases agree with TRBD1. Germline values: CDR1 SGHAT, CDR2 FQDESV (reference sequence). V lost 5 bases and J lost 10; bases outside the gene matches: 6. The CDR3 consists of 12 residues. CDR3 nucleotides: TGTGCCAGCAGCCCAGGGGGCGGTGGAGCTTTCTTT. Translation gives CASSPGGGGAFF.

V and J are TRBV28 and TRBJ1-6; D possibly corresponds to TRBD1 (6 bases). This CDR3 region has 14 residues. V was pared by 7 bases and J by 10 bases, with 17 bases between. Germline assignment: CDR1 MDHEN and CDR2 SYDVKM. Here the CDR3 reads CASTLGASSSPLHF. The CDR3 nucleotides read TGTGCCAGCACTCTGGGGGCCAGTAGCTCACCCCTCCACTTT. Variable domain in full (rest from reference TRBV28 and TRBJ1-6): DVKVTQSSRYLVKRTGEKVFLECVQDMDHENMFWYRQDPGLGLRLIYFSYDVKMKEKGDIPEGYSVSREKKERFSLILESASTNQTSMYLCASTLGASSSPLHFGNGTRLTVT.

This clone has just a few counts. The chain has TRBV15 and TRBJ1-1; 8 bases are a match to TRBD1. V gave up 5 bases and J gave up 2 bases; unmatched junction bases: 7. From germline, CDR1 is LNHNV and CDR2 YYDKDF (reference sequence). CDR3 length equals 15 residues. The CDR3 DNA is TGTGCCACCAGCGGAGGGACAGGCTTAAACACTGAAGCTTTCTTT. Translated: CATSGGTGLNTEAFF.

This clone was counted only a few times. This chain links TRBV6-5 with TRBJ2-3, with 9 bases fitting TRBD1. The V segment lost 4 bases and the J segment 7 bases; nucleotides outside the gene matches: 12. This CDR3 has 16 amino acids. The germline gives CDR1 MNHEY, CDR2 SVGAGI. CDR3 residues: CASSSIGDRELHTQYF. CDR3 coding DNA: TGTGCCAGCAGTTCGATCGGGGACAGGGAATTACATACGCAGTATTTT.

J is TRBJ1-2 and V is TRBV14; D perhaps matches TRBD1 (6 bases). CDR1 SGHDN and CDR2 FVKESK come from the germline V gene. This CDR3 has 14 amino acids. V was clipped by 5 bases and J by 3 bases, with 13 bases between them. The CDR3 here is CASSEKGVDYGYTF. DNA for the CDR3: TGTGCCAGCAGCGAAAAGGGGGTGGACTATGGCTACACCTTC.

This clone was found many times. The CDR3 is CASSGAGNYEQYF. CDR3 bases: TGTGCCAGCAGCGGAGCGGGAAACTACGAGCAGTACTTC. This chain joins TRBV9 and TRBJ2-7; 7 nucleotides line up with TRBD2. The CDR3 runs 13 residues. CDR1 and CDR2 from the germline V gene are SGDLS and YYNGEE. The V segment lost 3 bases and the J segment 3 bases; nucleotides outside the gene matches: 3.